This T cell receptor beta chain was documented in a study of somatic mutations in cytotoxic T cells in rheumatoid arthritis. Overall study findings and caveats: Multiple comparisons were not accounted for in the slight TRBV07 underrepresentation seen in rheumatoid arthritis patients.

Losses at the gene ends were 1 base for V and 8 bases for J; bases not matched to a gene: 8. This CDR3 region has 16 residues. Germline V gene lookup returns CDR1 LGHNA and CDR2 YNFKEQ. In regard to this clone: Its cognate antigen is unknown.

The assay was immunoSEQ multiplex PCR, and TCRdb's table has in-frame clones only and misses some. The table records about 7,000 clones, roughly four fifths of them present only once. The genes are TRBV4-2 and TRBJ2-1, with 10 positions matching TRBD2. The sequenced sample consisted of CD8+ T cells sorted from blood. The TCR comes from an adult with rheumatoid arthritis. The CDR3 is CASSQGFSGGVDEQFF. In DNA, the CDR3 is TGTGCCAGCAGCCAAGGTTTCAGCGGGGGGGTGGATGAGCAGTTCTTC.